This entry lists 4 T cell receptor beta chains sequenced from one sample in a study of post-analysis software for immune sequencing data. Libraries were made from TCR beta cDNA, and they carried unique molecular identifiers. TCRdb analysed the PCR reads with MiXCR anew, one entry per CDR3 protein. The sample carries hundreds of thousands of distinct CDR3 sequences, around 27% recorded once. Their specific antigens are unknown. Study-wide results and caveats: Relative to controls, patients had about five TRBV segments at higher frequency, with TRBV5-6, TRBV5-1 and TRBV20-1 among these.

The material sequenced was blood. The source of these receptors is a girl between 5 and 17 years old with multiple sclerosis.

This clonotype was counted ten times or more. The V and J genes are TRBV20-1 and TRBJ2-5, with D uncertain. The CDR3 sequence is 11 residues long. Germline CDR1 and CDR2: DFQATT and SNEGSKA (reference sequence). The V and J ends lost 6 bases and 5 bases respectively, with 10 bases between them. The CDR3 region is CSARSVETQYF. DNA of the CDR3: TGCAGTGCGCGGTCGGTGGAGACCCAGTACTTC.

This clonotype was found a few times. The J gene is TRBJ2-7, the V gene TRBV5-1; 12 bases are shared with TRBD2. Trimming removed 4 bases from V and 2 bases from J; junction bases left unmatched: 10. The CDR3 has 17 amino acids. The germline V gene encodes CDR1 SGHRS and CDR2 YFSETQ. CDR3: CASSPGTSGWYTYEQYF. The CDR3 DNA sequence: TGCGCCAGCAGCCCCGGGACTAGCGGGTGGTATACCTACGAGCAGTACTTC.

The CDR3, as DNA: TGCAGTGCCTTCCCCGGGACTGGGGCCTATTACGAGCAGTACTTC. Protein product: CSAFPGTGAYYEQYF. This chain links TRBV20-1 with TRBJ2-7; possibly TRBD2 for D (6 bases). Germline-derived CDR1 and CDR2 are DFQATT and SNEGSKA (reference sequence). The length of the CDR3 is 15 residues. Trimming stripped 6 bases from V and 4 bases from J, with 22 bases between.

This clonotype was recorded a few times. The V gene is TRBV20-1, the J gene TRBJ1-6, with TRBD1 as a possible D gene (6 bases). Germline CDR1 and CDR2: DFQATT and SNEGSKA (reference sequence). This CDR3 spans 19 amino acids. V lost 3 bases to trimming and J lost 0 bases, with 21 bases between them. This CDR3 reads CSASNPGTPLYSYNSPLHF. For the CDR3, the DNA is TGCAGTGCTAGTAACCCCGGGACACCACTTTACTCCTATAATTCACCCCTCCACTTT.